This note documents a single T cell receptor beta chain sequence. The data were obtained in a study of blood T cell repertoires in COVID-19. The overall study: Both acute and convalescent COVID-19 samples were obtained from the United States, Italy and Spain. From T cells, B-cell-depleted T cells, or PBMCs came the material, which was cDNA or gDNA.

Generated by immunoSEQ multiplex PCR, the TCRdb table keeps only in-frame clones and is missing some. Here the sample spans more than 200,000 clones, more than 75% being singletons. CDR1 is GTSNPN and CDR2 is SVGIG in the germline V gene (reference sequence). The CDR3 spans 12 residues. The J segment lost 5 bases and the V segment lost 8 bases, leaving 8 bases of the junction unmatched. V usage is TRBV30 and J usage is TRBJ2-5; 7 bases map to TRBD1. The source is a woman aged 50 to 60 who had recovered from COVID-19. The sample taken for sequencing was PBMCs or T cells enriched from blood (not recorded which). The CDR3 sequence is CAREGAAETQYF. For the CDR3, the DNA is TGTGCCCGAGAGGGGGCCGCGGAGACCCAGTACTTC.